This T cell receptor beta chain was captured in a study of CD8 T cells in ankylosing spondylitis (dated 2017 in TCRdb). Notes on the research overall: T cell receptor beta repertoires were profiled in healthy donors and ankylosing spondylitis patients so that disease-linked TCR variants could be found. Samples of peripheral blood were taken, and for ankylosing spondylitis patients, synovial fluid was collected as well. The full study cohort comprised 20 to 30 ankylosing spondylitis patients and about a hundred healthy donors. The full study reports these points: A TCR beta motif made up of eight or nine highly homologous amino acid variants appeared to be characteristic of blood from ankylosing spondylitis patients. The disease-linked clones showed a CD8+ phenotype and occurred at relatively low frequencies in peripheral blood. The disease-linked clones were reported to be significantly enriched in matched synovial fluid samples from ankylosing spondylitis patients. Some TCR beta motif variants had previously been reported in synovial fluid and blood of reactive arthritis patients, which suggested common disease-initiation mechanisms.

The listed sequencing device is Illumina HiSeq 2500. Quantitative 5'-RACE with molecular barcodes was the method used to prepare the TCR beta libraries. The authors' pipeline ran thus. A new computational method, built on a probabilistic model of VDJ rearrangement, was used to identify disease-linked TCR variants. TCRdb passed the public sequencing reads through fastp at Q25 and MiXCR, retaining productive beta sequences. Entries that share a CDR3 protein sequence are merged under the most common genes and DNA. These V and J calls derive from TCRdb rather than the authors' analysis. For this sample the table gives about 250,000 distinct CDR3 sequences, of which 18% were detected only once. The ten top clones hold about a third of the sample. The CDR1 and CDR2 encoded by the germline V gene are SGHRS and YFSETQ. The CDR3, cysteine through phenylalanine, is 13 amino acids long. The retained sequence is limited to the CDR3, 39 bases, with the frame set at the first base. V loses 3 bases of germline sequence and J loses 3 bases, and the interval between the two ends is 10 bases.

Of note for this clonotype: Its antigen remains undetermined. No quality values exist for individual bases; no much larger clone is one base distant.

The clonotype originates from a male donor with ankylosing spondylitis or in good health (not recorded which). The chain couples TRBV5-1 to TRBJ2-7; the D gene is perhaps TRBD2, on 5 matching bases. What was sequenced was blood, either unsorted or a sorted T cell fraction (not recorded which). CDR3 region: CASSWGEGYEQYF. In nucleotides, the sequence is TGCGCCAGCAGCTGGGGAGAGGGCTACGAGCAGTACTTC.